This T cell receptor beta chain stems from a study of T cell repertoires in cytomegalovirus infection. Study-level information: Newly reported HLA-C-restricted and thoroughly characterized HLA-B-restricted CMV epitopes were employed. Carrying CMV and the relevant HLA type showed in public TCR beta signatures. Regarding the study as a whole: Ex vivo, HLA-C-restricted CMV-specific TCR beta clonotypes prevailed over the rest of the response.

Notes on this clonotype: Antigen: not known.

TCRdb ran MiXCR on the reads and lists one entry per CDR3 protein. The data show about 740,000 distinct CDR3 sequences, around 30% seen once. Here the sequenced sample was cultured PBMCs, taken from culture after CMV antigen stimulation. This TCR came from a human donor in good health (CMV status not recorded). Some clones in this sample may be carry-over from other donors' samples.

This chain's CDR3 is CASSFNDGTGGGYTF. The DNA for the CDR3 is TGTGCCAGCAGTTTTAACGACGGGACAGGGGGTGGCTACACCTTC. This chain links TRBV12-3 or TRBV12-4 with TRBJ1-2, with TRBD1 matching over 11 bases. The CDR3 consists of 15 residues. Losses at the gene ends were 3 bases for V and 7 bases for J; bases not matched to a gene: 7.